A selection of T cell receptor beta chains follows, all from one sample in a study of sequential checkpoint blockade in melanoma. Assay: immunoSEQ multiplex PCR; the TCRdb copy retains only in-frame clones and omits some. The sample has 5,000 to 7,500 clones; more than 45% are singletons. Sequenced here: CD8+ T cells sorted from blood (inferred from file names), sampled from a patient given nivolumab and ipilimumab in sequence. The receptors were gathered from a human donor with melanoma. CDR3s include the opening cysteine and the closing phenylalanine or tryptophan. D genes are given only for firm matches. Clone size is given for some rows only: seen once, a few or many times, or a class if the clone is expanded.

DNA: TGTGCCAGCAGTGAAGATCTAGCGGGAGCCTACGAGCAGTACTTC
CDR3: CASSEDLAGAYEQYF
V: TRBV6-1
J: TRBJ2-7
D: TRBD2
size: -

DNA: TGTGCCAGCTCACCGCCGTGGGGACAACCTAACTATGGCTACACCTTC
CDR3: CASSPPWGQPNYGYTF
V: TRBV18
J: TRBJ1-2
D: -
size: -

DNA: TGTGCCAGCAGCGTGGGGGGAGTATCAGTCAATGAGCAGTTCTTC
CDR3: CASSVGGVSVNEQFF
V: TRBV9
J: TRBJ2-1
D: -
size: medium-sized

DNA: TGCGCCAGCAGCCCTCGGGGGGGACAAAACTCCTACGAGCAGTACTTC
CDR3: CASSPRGGQNSYEQYF
V: TRBV5-1
J: TRBJ2-7
D: TRBD2
size: few

DNA: TGTGCCAGCAGTTTCCCCTTAGCGGGGTTTACAGATACGCAGTATTTT
CDR3: CASSFPLAGFTDTQYF
V: TRBV28
J: TRBJ2-3
D: TRBD2
size: -

DNA: TGCGCCAGCAGCCAAGATACCCTAAGCAGGGGGCGCGGGACTGAAGCTTTCTTT
CDR3: CASSQDTLSRGRGTEAFF
V: TRBV4-3
J: TRBJ1-1
D: TRBD1
size: once

DNA: TGTGCCAGTGGCAGGAACACAGATACGCAGTATTTT
CDR3: CASGRNTDTQYF
V: TRBV19
J: TRBJ2-3
D: -
size: -

DNA: TGTGCCAGCAGTTTCCGCCTAGCGGGGGGGCCATCAGCAGATACGCAGTATTTT
CDR3: CASSFRLAGGPSADTQYF
V: TRBV28
J: TRBJ2-3
D: TRBD2
size: -

DNA: TGCGCCAGCAGCCAAGAGGGGGCGTACTACGAGCAGTACTTC
CDR3: CASSQEGAYYEQYF
V: TRBV4-1
J: TRBJ2-7
D: -
size: -

DNA: TGTGCCAGCAGCTACCCTTACGACAGTAACTATGGCTACACCTTC
CDR3: CASSYPYDSNYGYTF
V: TRBV7-9
J: TRBJ1-2
D: -
size: medium-sized

DNA: TGTGCCAGCAGCCCTCCTACGACTAGCGGGAGGTTGAATGAGCAGTTCTTC
CDR3: CASSPPTTSGRLNEQFF
V: TRBV2
J: TRBJ2-1
D: TRBD2
size: -

DNA: TGTGCCAGCAGTCCCAACATGAACACTGAAGCTTTCTTT
CDR3: CASSPNMNTEAFF
V: TRBV6-6
J: TRBJ1-1
D: -
size: -

DNA: TGTGCCAGCAGCTTGGGCGGAGGCCGAGCTTTCTTT
CDR3: CASSLGGGRAFF
V: TRBV5-6
J: TRBJ1-1
D: -
size: few

DNA: TGTGCCAGCAGCCTGACAGGGGATCAGCCCCAGCATTTT
CDR3: CASSLTGDQPQHF
V: TRBV2
J: TRBJ1-5
D: TRBD1
size: -

DNA: TGTGCCAGCAGTTACTCGGACAGGTCGGAAGCTTTCTTT
CDR3: CASSYSDRSEAFF
V: TRBV6-5
J: TRBJ1-1
D: TRBD1
size: few

DNA: TGTGCCAGCAGTTTATATCCCTGGACAGGGTCGGGGAACACTGAAGCTTTCTTT
CDR3: CASSLYPWTGSGNTEAFF
V: TRBV27
J: TRBJ1-1
D: TRBD1
size: -

DNA: TGCGCCAGCAGCCAAGATTTGGCTAGCGGGAGGAATGAGCAGTTCTTC
CDR3: CASSQDLASGRNEQFF
V: TRBV4-3
J: TRBJ2-1
D: TRBD2
size: -

DNA: TGTGCCAGCAGCGGTAATACGGGAAGTGGAAACACCATATATTTT
CDR3: CASSGNTGSGNTIYF
V: TRBV9
J: TRBJ1-3
D: -
size: -